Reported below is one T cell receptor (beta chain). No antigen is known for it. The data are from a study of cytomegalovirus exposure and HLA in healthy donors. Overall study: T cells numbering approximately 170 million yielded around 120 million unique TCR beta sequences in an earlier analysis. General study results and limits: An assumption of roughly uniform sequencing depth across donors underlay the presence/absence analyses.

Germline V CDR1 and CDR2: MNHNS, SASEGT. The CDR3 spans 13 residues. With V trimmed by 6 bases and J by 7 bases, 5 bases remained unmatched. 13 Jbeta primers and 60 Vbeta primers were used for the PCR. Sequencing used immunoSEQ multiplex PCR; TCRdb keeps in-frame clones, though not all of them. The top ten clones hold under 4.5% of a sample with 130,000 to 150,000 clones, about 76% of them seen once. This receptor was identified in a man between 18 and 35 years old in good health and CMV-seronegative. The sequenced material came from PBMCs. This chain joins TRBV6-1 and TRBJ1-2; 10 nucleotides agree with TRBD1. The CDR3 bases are TGTGCCAGCAGCGCGACAGGGGGCAGTGGCTACACCTTC. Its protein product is CASSATGGSGYTF.